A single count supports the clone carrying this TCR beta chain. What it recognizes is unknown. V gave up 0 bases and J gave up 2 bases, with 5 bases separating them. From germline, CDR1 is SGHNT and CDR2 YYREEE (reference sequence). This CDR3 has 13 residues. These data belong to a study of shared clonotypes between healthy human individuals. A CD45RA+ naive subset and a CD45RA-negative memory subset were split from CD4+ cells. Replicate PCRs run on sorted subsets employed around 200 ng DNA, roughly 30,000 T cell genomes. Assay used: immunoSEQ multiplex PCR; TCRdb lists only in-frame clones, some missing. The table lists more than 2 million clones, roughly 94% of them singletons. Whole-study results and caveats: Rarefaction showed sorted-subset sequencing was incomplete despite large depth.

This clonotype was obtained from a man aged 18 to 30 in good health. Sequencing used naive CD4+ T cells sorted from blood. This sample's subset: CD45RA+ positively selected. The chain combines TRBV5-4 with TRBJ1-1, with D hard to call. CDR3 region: CASSLDSNTEAFF. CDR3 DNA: TGTGCCAGCAGCTTGGACAGTAACACTGAAGCTTTCTTT.